What follows are 30 T cell receptor beta chains derived from one specimen sequenced in a study of pediatric ulcerative colitis. Using immunoSEQ multiplex PCR, the repertoire was profiled, and TCRdb retains in-frame clones only, with some absent. The sample includes over 35,000 clones, roughly 85% of them seen just once. Sequenced sample: blood. All receptors come from a girl aged 10 to 17 with moderate ulcerative colitis.

The chain uses TRBV6-5 and TRBJ1-5; D not resolved. The CDR3 has 14 residues. Germline loops: CDR1 MNHEY, CDR2 SVGAGI. V lost 1 base and J 6 bases, leaving 10 bases between the germline ends. This chain's CDR3 is CASSYYGGVQPQHF. The CDR3 coding sequence is TGTGCCAGCAGTTACTATGGAGGAGTTCAGCCCCAGCATTTT.

The chain is built from TRBV7-6 and TRBJ1-4; D remains ambiguous. With 2 bases removed from V and 4 bases from J, the gap between germline ends came to 14 bases. Looked up from germline, CDR1 is SGHVS and CDR2 is FNYEAQ. There are 16 residues in the CDR3. DNA of the CDR3: TGTGCCAGCAGCTTATCCGGATCGGGGTATAATGAAAAACTGTTTTTT. This codes for CASSLSGSGYNEKLFF. The full variable domain, its missing parts supplied by reference TRBV7-6 and TRBJ1-4, is GAGVSQSPRYKVTKRGQDVALRCDPISGHVSLYWYRQALGQGPEFLTYFNYEAQQDKSGLPNDRFSAERPEGSISTLTIQRTEQRDSAMYRCASSLSGSGYNEKLFFGSGTQLSVL.

The chain employs TRBV5-5 and TRBJ2-5, with D maybe TRBD2 (6 bases). CDR1 and CDR2 (germline): SGHKS, YYEKEE (reference sequence). The V and J ends lost 5 bases and 5 bases respectively, with 16 bases between them. This CDR3 has 14 residues. The CDR3 DNA follows: TGTGCCAGCAGTCCGGACGGGGGATTGGAGACCCAGTACTTC. Translating it yields CASSPDGGLETQYF.

J is TRBJ1-1 and V is TRBV19; 7 nucleotides agree with TRBD1. CDR3 length: 13 residues. CDR1 is LNHDA, CDR2 SQIVND, per germline (reference sequence). J lost 4 bases, V lost 3 bases, and 2 bases had no gene match. This chain's CDR3 is CASSIRGPTEAFF. DNA of the CDR3: TGTGCCAGTAGTATTAGGGGGCCCACTGAAGCTTTCTTT.

The chain joins TRBV5-4 to TRBJ2-5, with 8 bases fitting TRBD1. The V gene end was trimmed by 4 bases and the J gene end by 4 bases; junction bases not matched to a gene: 6. The germline gives CDR1 SGHNT, CDR2 YYREEE (reference sequence). This CDR3 is 14 amino acids long. In DNA, the CDR3 is TGTGCCAGCAGCGGGACAGGTCTTGGAGAGACCCAGTACTTC. It specifies CASSGTGLGETQYF.

This clone was detected once. The J gene is TRBJ2-1, the V gene TRBV7-9; no clear D. The ends were cut back, 4 bases at V and 6 bases at J, with 4 bases in the middle. This CDR3 has 11 residues. Germline-derived CDR1 and CDR2 are SEHNR and FQNEAQ (reference sequence). As DNA, the CDR3 is TGTGCCAGCAGCTCGAGCAATGAGCAGTTCTTC. It codes for CASSSSNEQFF.

The chain uses TRBV19 and TRBJ1-5; D remains ambiguous. Per the germline V gene, CDR1 is LNHDA and CDR2 is SQIVND (reference sequence). V was pared by 0 bases and J by 4 bases, with 10 bases between. The CDR3 sequence is 15 residues long. The CDR3 loop reads CASSIEGNRNQPQHF. CDR3 nucleotides: TGTGCCAGTAGTATAGAGGGGAATCGGAATCAGCCCCAGCATTTT.

The rearrangement joins TRBV29-1 to TRBJ2-1; D is possibly TRBD2 (5 bases). CDR1 and CDR2 from the germline V gene are SQVTM and ANQGSEA. CDR3 size: 16 residues. The ends were cut back, 0 bases at V and 3 bases at J, with 15 bases in the middle. The chain's CDR3 is CSVEDRNSVFYNEQFF. As DNA, the CDR3 is TGCAGCGTTGAAGATCGGAATAGCGTTTTCTACAATGAGCAGTTCTTC.

This clone has more than one count but fewer than ten. The chain employs TRBV6-1 and TRBJ1-2; D gene unclear. CDR3 length: 16 amino acids. V lost 0 bases and J lost 0, with 11 bases in between. The V gene's germline CDR1 is MNHNS and CDR2 SASEGT. The CDR3 nucleotides are TGTGCCAGCAGTGAAGCTTTCGGAGAATCTAACTATGGCTACACCTTC. Amino acids: CASSEAFGESNYGYTF.

The chain links TRBV6-5 to TRBJ2-6; D may be TRBD1 or TRBD2 (5 bases each). V gave up 7 bases and J gave up 1 base, with 11 bases separating them. The CDR3 has 15 amino acids. Germline V gene sequence: CDR1 MNHEY, CDR2 SVGAGI. This CDR3 is CASKRGASGANVLTF. CDR3 DNA sequence: TGTGCCAGCAAAAGAGGGGCGTCTGGGGCCAACGTCCTGACTTTC.

CDR3 bases: TGTGCCAGCAGCGGGGGACAGCGGCCATCCTACGAGCAGTACTTC. Encoded protein: CASSGGQRPSYEQYF. V gene TRBV5-4 combines with J gene TRBJ2-7; TRBD1 agrees at 7 bases. V shed 4 bases and J 1 base; nucleotides not matched to a gene: 8. The CDR3 contains 15 residues. The germline CDR1 and CDR2 sequences are SGHNT and YYREEE (reference sequence).

V is TRBV11-2 and J is TRBJ1-3; 8 positions match TRBD1. Germline values: CDR1 SGHAT, CDR2 FQNNGV. This CDR3 contains 15 residues. V trimming: 5 bases; J trimming: 3 bases; junction bases outside the gene matches: 6. As DNA, the CDR3 is TGTGCCAGCAGCCACACACAGGGGGGTGGAAACACCATATATTTT. Residues: CASSHTQGGGNTIYF.

The chain couples TRBV6-1 to TRBJ1-3; D call uncertain. The CDR3 has 16 residues. Germline V gives CDR1 MNHNS, CDR2 SASEGT. V was clipped by 1 base and J by 0 bases, with 10 bases between them. CDR3 DNA sequence: TGTGCCAGCAGTGAAGTCCCCACAGCCTCTGGAAACACCATATATTTT. Translating gives CASSEVPTASGNTIYF.

The chain joins TRBV18 to TRBJ2-5; 9 nucleotides line up with TRBD2. Unmatched junction bases numbered 15, after V lost 2 bases and J lost 5 bases. CDR3 size: 18 residues. The germline gives CDR1 KGHSH, CDR2 LQKENI. This CDR3 reads CASSPTHRLAGAGETQYF. The CDR3 DNA reads as TGTGCCAGCTCACCAACACATCGTTTAGCGGGAGCAGGGGAGACCCAGTACTTC.

Only a few counts were recorded for this clone. The chain couples TRBV5-4 to TRBJ1-1; no clear D. The CDR3 length is 17 residues. V was trimmed by 3 bases and J by 3 bases, leaving 21 bases between them. The V gene's germline CDR1 is SGHNT and CDR2 YYREEE (reference sequence). In nucleotides, the CDR3 is TGTGCCAGCAGCTCCCTCTCCCGTGGACCGGAGGACACTGAAGCTTTCTTT. Amino acid sequence: CASSSLSRGPEDTEAFF.

This clone occurred once. The V gene is TRBV11-2, the J gene TRBJ1-1; 7 nucleotides agree with TRBD1. Germline values: CDR1 SGHAT, CDR2 FQNNGV. The junction had 6 bases not matched to a gene; V was cut back by 5 bases and J by 3 bases. This CDR3 comprises 14 residues. CDR3 amino acids: CASSPPGGYTEAFF. Written as DNA, the CDR3 is TGTGCCAGCAGCCCTCCAGGGGGATACACTGAAGCTTTCTTT.

The V and J genes are TRBV5-1 and TRBJ1-1; D call uncertain. The CDR3 loop spans 13 amino acids. V was shortened by 0 bases and J by 10 bases, with 13 bases between the two germline ends. Per the germline V gene, CDR1 is SGHRS and CDR2 is YFSETQ. Written as DNA, the CDR3 is TGCGCCAGCAGCTTGGAACAAACCGAGGGAGCTTTCTTT. Amino acids: CASSLEQTEGAFF.

This chain connects TRBV6-6 to TRBJ2-7; no definite D call. The CDR3 loop spans 12 amino acids. Per germline, CDR1 MNHNY and CDR2 SVGAGI (reference sequence). V was shortened by 2 bases and J by 6 bases, with 8 bases between the two germline ends. The CDR3 sequence: CASSYNPGEQYF. CDR3 coding DNA: TGTGCCAGCAGTTACAACCCGGGCGAGCAGTACTTC.

This chain links TRBV19 with TRBJ1-6; 7 nucleotides agree with TRBD1. CDR3 length equals 15 residues. Trimming took 0 bases from V and 11 from J; bases not matched to a gene: 7. Germline V lookup: CDR1 LNHDA, CDR2 SQIVND (reference sequence). The CDR3 DNA is TGTGCCAGTAGTATAGAGGGACAGTCTTATCCACCCCTCCACTTT. This sequence encodes CASSIEGQSYPPLHF.

CDR3 sequence: CASSERRTNTEAFF. CDR3 sequence (DNA): TGCGCCAGCAGTGAGAGGAGGACGAACACTGAAGCTTTCTTT. J is TRBJ1-1 and V is TRBV10-1; D unclear. The length of the CDR3 is 14 residues. Germline CDR1 reads WNHNN; CDR2 reads SYGVQD (reference sequence). Trimming cost V 2 bases and J 1 base, with 8 bases left between them.

This clone turned up a few times. V is TRBV28 and J is TRBJ1-6; D might be TRBD1 (5 bases). Germline CDR1 is MDHEN and CDR2 is SYDVKM. V shed 6 bases and J shed 8 bases, with 14 bases lying between them. This CDR3 region has 14 residues. The CDR3 sequence is CASSSTDSYSPLHF. The CDR3 nucleotides read TGTGCCAGCAGCTCAACCGACAGCTATTCACCCCTCCACTTT.

The chain has TRBV2 and TRBJ2-3; no clear D. The CDR3 spans 19 residues. Trimming removed 6 bases from V and 1 base from J, with 26 bases in between. Per germline, CDR1 SNHLY and CDR2 FYNNEI. The CDR3 DNA reads TGTGCCAGCAGAAAGCAGTGTACGTTATGGGAAAGGTGCACAGATACGCAGTATTTT. Encoded protein: CASRKQCTLWERCTDTQYF.

This clone was detected only once. This rearrangement joins TRBV11-1 to TRBJ1-2, with D perhaps TRBD1 (5 bases). The CDR3 consists of 12 residues. V lost 5 bases, J lost 1 base, and 5 bases lay in between. Germline loops: CDR1 SGHAT, CDR2 FQDESV (reference sequence). Here the CDR3 DNA reads TGTGCCAGCAGCACAGGTAACTATGGCTACACCTTC. It specifies CASSTGNYGYTF.

The chain links TRBV5-1 to TRBJ2-3; D gene ambiguous. The CDR3 is 13 residues long. V lost 0 bases, J lost 3 bases, and 5 bases lay in between. Germline CDR1 SGHRS, CDR2 YFSETQ. Here the CDR3 reads CASSLVVTDTQYF. Here the CDR3 DNA reads TGCGCCAGCAGCTTGGTGGTTACAGATACGCAGTATTTT.

There are a few counts of this clone. The chain recombines TRBV7-9 with TRBJ2-1, with 8 bases that match TRBD1. The CDR3 spans 17 residues. Germline V CDR1 and CDR2: SEHNR, FQNEAQ (reference sequence). V shed 6 bases, J shed 5 bases, and the junction held 15 bases outside the gene matches. This chain's CDR3 is CASRPGQGIFSNNEQFF. The CDR3 DNA is TGTGCCAGCAGACCAGGACAGGGAATCTTTTCTAACAATGAGCAGTTCTTC.

The chain carries TRBV28 and TRBJ1-2, with 7 bases lining up with TRBD1. V trimming: 6 bases; J trimming: 7 bases; junction bases outside the gene matches: 11. The CDR3 has 14 amino acids. Per germline, CDR1 MDHEN and CDR2 SYDVKM. CDR3: CASSQTSRGSGYTF. DNA of the CDR3: TGTGCCAGCAGCCAGACTTCCAGGGGGTCTGGCTACACCTTC.

The rearrangement links TRBV11-2 to TRBJ2-7; D unclear. The CDR3 is 14 residues long. Trimming took off 2 bases at V and 2 bases at J, with 10 bases between the two ends. The germline V gene has CDR1 SGHAT and CDR2 FQNNGV. For the CDR3, the DNA is TGTGCCAGCAGCTTAATGGCCGGCCCCTACGAGCAGTACTTC. It encodes CASSLMAGPYEQYF.

The V call is TRBV5-4, the J call TRBJ2-1; maybe TRBD1 (5 bases). Germline V gives CDR1 SGHNT, CDR2 YYREEE (reference sequence). V lost 0 bases and J 7 bases, leaving 11 bases between the germline ends. This CDR3 has 14 residues. The CDR3 nucleotides read TGTGCCAGCAGCTTGGTAGGACAAACGAATGAGCAGTTCTTC. This gives the protein CASSLVGQTNEQFF. Full variable domain (outside the CDR3, taken from reference TRBV5-4 and TRBJ2-1): ETGVTQSPTHLIKTRGQQVTLRCSSQSGHNTVSWYQQALGQGPQFIFQYYREEENGRGNFPPRFSGLQFPNYSSELNVNALELDDSALYLCASSLVGQTNEQFFGPGTRLTVL.

This clone has more than one count but fewer than ten. This rearrangement joins TRBV12-5 to TRBJ1-5, with a tentative D call TRBD1 (6 bases). V lost 3 bases to trimming and J lost 6 bases, with 12 bases between them. Germline CDR1 LGHNT, CDR2 FRNRAP. This CDR3 is built from 14 residues. CDR3 sequence reads: CASGFQGLGQPQHF. For the CDR3, the DNA is TGTGCTAGTGGTTTTCAGGGGTTGGGTCAGCCCCAGCATTTT.

This clone has a handful of counts. The V call is TRBV4-3, the J call TRBJ1-6; possibly TRBD1 for D (5 bases). Trimming shortened V by 0 bases and J by 10 bases, and 13 bases separated the two germline ends. Germline V gene sequence: CDR1 LGHNA, CDR2 YSLEER. The CDR3 runs 15 residues. The CDR3, as DNA: TGCGCCAGCAGCCAAGATCTGGGGCTCGGGTCACCCCTCCACTTT. Encoded protein: CASSQDLGLGSPLHF.